The 8 T cell receptor beta chains listed next were all sequenced from one sample in a study of T cell repertoires in aging, cancer and after chemotherapy. Amplification of TCR beta used genomic DNA extracted from peripheral blood. Multiplex touch-down PCR with TRB-A/B primers amplified rearranged V-D-J TRB sequences. TCRdb called the multiplex PCR reads again in MiXCR, with one record for every CDR3 protein. The table shows 750 to 1,000 distinct CDR3 sequences, with around 30% occurring only once. Sequenced input: blood. The source of these receptors is a human donor with a solid tumor.

J is TRBJ2-3 and V is TRBV6-2 or TRBV6-3; D tentatively reads TRBD1 or TRBD2 (5 bases each). The V gene lost 8 bases and the J gene lost 1 base, with 19 bases spanning the gap. This CDR3 comprises 16 residues. Germline-derived CDR1 and CDR2 are MNHEY and SVGEGT. This CDR3 reads CASRPGRVIRTDTQYF. The CDR3 DNA follows: TGTGCCAGCCGTCCGGGGCGAGTCATACGCACAGATACGCAGTATTTT.

The chain joins TRBV6-1 to TRBJ2-4, with 7 bases that match TRBD1. The J segment lost 0 bases and the V segment lost 3 bases, leaving 11 bases of the junction unmatched. Germline V gene data show CDR1 as MNHNS and CDR2 as SASEGT. The CDR3 spans 18 residues. CDR3 in DNA: TGTGCCAGCAGTGAGGGGACAGTCTCTTCTCTAGCCAAAAACATTCAGTACTTC. Protein product: CASSEGTVSSLAKNIQYF.

V and J are TRBV28 and TRBJ1-2; D unclear. CDR3 length: 17 amino acids. Germline lookup yields CDR1 MDHEN and CDR2 SYDVKM. V dropped 6 bases and J dropped 6 bases, with 26 bases sitting between them. CDR3 DNA sequence: TGTGCCAGCAGCAATTCGGCGGCGGGGATAAGTCGGGATGGCTACACCTTC. It codes for CASSNSAAGISRDGYTF.

The table lists this clonotype with a few counts. The CDR3 sequence: CASSRQELRRNSPLHF. CDR3 coding DNA: TGTGCCAGCAGTCGACAGGAGTTGCGGCGGAATTCACCCCTCCACTTT. J is TRBJ1-6 and V is TRBV5-6; D perhaps matches TRBD1 (6 bases). V was pared by 5 bases and J by 7 bases, with 19 bases between. This CDR3 comprises 16 residues. Germline lookup yields CDR1 SGHDT and CDR2 YYEEEE.

The CDR3 sequence: CASGFPGTQYEQYF. Written as DNA, the CDR3 is TGTGCCAGCGGATTTCCCGGGACGCAATACGAGCAGTACTTC. The rearrangement joins TRBV2 to TRBJ2-7; D assignment may be TRBD1 or TRBD2 (5 bases each). The V gene's germline CDR1 is SNHLY and CDR2 FYNNEI. V was cut by 8 bases and J by 4 bases, with 18 bases left in between. The CDR3 loop spans 14 amino acids.

The chain has TRBV5-6 and TRBJ1-3, with D unresolved. The V end was cut by 0 bases, the J end by 2 bases, with 12 bases between. CDR1 and CDR2 (germline): SGHDT, YYEEEE. This CDR3 region has 16 residues. The CDR3 DNA reads as TGTGCCAGCAGCTTGGAGTTGGCCGCCCCTGGAAACACCATATATTTT. It specifies CASSLELAAPGNTIYF. Drawing the rest from reference TRBV5-6 and TRBJ1-3, the complete variable domain is DAGVTQSPTHLIKTRGQQVTLRCSPKSGHDTVSWYQQALGQGPQFIFQYYEEEERQRGNFPDRFSGHQFPNYSSELNVNALLLGDSALYLCASSLELAAPGNTIYFGEGSWLTVV.

J is TRBJ2-7 and V is TRBV10-3; 8 nucleotides agree with TRBD1. Germline CDR1 reads ENHRY; CDR2 reads SYGVKD. The CDR3 runs 14 residues. V lost 10 bases, J lost 3 bases, and 11 bases stayed unmatched. The CDR3 is CATEGAGGFYEQYF. The CDR3 DNA reads as TGTGCCACAGAGGGGGCAGGGGGCTTCTACGAGCAGTACTTC.

The chain employs TRBV19 and TRBJ2-6; the D gene could be TRBD1 or TRBD2 (5 bases each). The CDR3 runs to 15 residues. V lost 7 bases to trimming and J lost 4 bases, with 14 bases between them. The germline V gene has CDR1 LNHDA and CDR2 SQIVND (reference sequence). The CDR3 DNA reads as TGTGCCAGTAATCAGGGAGCGATGGGGGCCAACGTCCTGACTTTC. Its translation is CASNQGAMGANVLTF.